A selection of T cell receptor beta chains follows, all from one sample in a study of control samples from healthy donors and cancer patients. The protocol was immunoSEQ multiplex PCR, while the TCRdb copy is restricted to in-frame clones and leaves out a portion. The sample lists 150,000 to 200,000 clones, 90% to 95% occurring once. The sequenced material came from blood. The receptors derive from a woman aged 30 to 39 in good health. The CDR3 runs from the conserved cysteine through the conserved F or W. D genes are given only for firm matches. Some rows mark clone size as missing; the rest say once, few, many or name a class of expanded clone.

clone size	V gene	J gene	D gene	CDR3 protein	CDR3 DNA
once	TRBV7-9	TRBJ1-2	NA	CASSLMGTTYGYTF	TGTGCCAGCAGCTTAATGGGGACAACCTATGGCTACACCTTC
NA	TRBV10-1	TRBJ2-2	TRBD1	CASSEEGAGTGELFF	TGCGCCAGCAGTGAGGAGGGGGCGGGCACCGGGGAGCTGTTTTTT
NA	TRBV28	TRBJ1-4	NA	CASSLEQGPTNEKLFF	TGTGCCAGCAGTTTAGAGCAGGGGCCGACTAATGAAAAACTGTTTTTT
NA	TRBV2	TRBJ1-1	TRBD1	CASSFLQGGTEAFF	TGTGCCAGCAGTTTCCTACAGGGGGGGACTGAAGCTTTCTTT
NA	TRBV5-1	TRBJ1-2	TRBD1	CASSWTGMEGYTF	TGCGCCAGCAGCTGGACAGGGATGGAAGGCTACACCTTC
NA	TRBV7-9	TRBJ1-6	NA	CASSPITGTSPLHF	TGTGCCAGCAGCCCCATTACAGGGACTTCACCCCTCCACTTT
NA	TRBV21-1	TRBJ1-3	NA	CASTALSGNTIYF	TGTGCCAGCACCGCCCTCTCTGGAAACACCATATATTTT
few	TRBV19	TRBJ2-2	NA	CASSRDPGPTGELFF	TGTGCCAGTAGCAGGGACCCAGGGCCCACCGGGGAGCTGTTTTTT
NA	TRBV6-5	TRBJ2-7	TRBD1	CASTLGTGGYEQYF	TGTGCCAGCACCCTTGGGACAGGGGGCTACGAGCAGTACTTC
NA	TRBV18	TRBJ1-1	NA	CASSAGVNTEAFF	TGTGCCAGCTCTGCAGGCGTGAACACTGAAGCTTTCTTT
NA	TRBV19	TRBJ2-5	TRBD2	CASSSGLAGVGETQYF	TGTGCCAGTAGTTCCGGACTAGCGGGAGTAGGAGAGACCCAGTACTTC
NA	TRBV11-1	TRBJ2-1	TRBD1	CASSVDRGTYNEQFF	TGTGCCAGCAGCGTCGACAGGGGCACTTACAATGAGCAGTTCTTC